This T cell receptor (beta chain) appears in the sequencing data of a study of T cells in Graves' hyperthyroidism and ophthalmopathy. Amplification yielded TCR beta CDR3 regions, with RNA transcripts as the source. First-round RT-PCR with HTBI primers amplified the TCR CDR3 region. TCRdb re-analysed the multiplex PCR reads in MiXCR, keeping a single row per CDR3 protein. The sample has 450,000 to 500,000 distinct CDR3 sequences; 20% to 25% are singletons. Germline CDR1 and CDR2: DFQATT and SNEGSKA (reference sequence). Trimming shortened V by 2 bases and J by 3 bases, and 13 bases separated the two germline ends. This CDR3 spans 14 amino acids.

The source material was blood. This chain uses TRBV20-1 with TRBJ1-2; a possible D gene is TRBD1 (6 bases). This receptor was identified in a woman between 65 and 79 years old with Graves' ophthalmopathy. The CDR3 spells CSARRTVQDYGYTF. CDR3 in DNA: TGCAGTGCTAGAAGGACAGTTCAAGACTATGGCTACACCTTC.